The clone carrying this T cell receptor beta chain has a handful of counts. Its target is not known. These data belong to a study of cytomegalovirus exposure and HLA in healthy donors. Across the study: Earlier findings included nearly 120 million unique TCR beta sequences obtained from 150 million to 200 million T cells. Findings and limits, study-wide: TCR beta V segments were, for the most part, productive about 87% or about 30% of the time in an earlier analysis. Certain indistinguishable V segments, among them TRBV6-2 and TRBV6-3, were excluded.

It was with 60 Vbeta and 13 Jbeta primers that the PCR ran. Using immunoSEQ multiplex PCR, the repertoire was profiled, and TCRdb retains in-frame clones only, with some absent. The sample consists of 170,000 or so clones, 77% of them appearing once. Germline V CDR1 and CDR2: SQVTM, ANQGSEA. There are 14 residues in the CDR3. V trimming: 6 bases; J trimming: 6 bases; junction bases outside the gene matches: 13. The V and J genes are TRBV29-1 and TRBJ1-1; 7 nucleotides line up with TRBD1. The source of this sequence is a young woman in good health and CMV-seronegative. Sequencing was carried out using PBMCs. Here the CDR3 reads CSVRRTGPRPEAFF. The CDR3 nucleotides are TGCAGCGTCAGAAGGACAGGACCCAGACCTGAAGCTTTCTTT.